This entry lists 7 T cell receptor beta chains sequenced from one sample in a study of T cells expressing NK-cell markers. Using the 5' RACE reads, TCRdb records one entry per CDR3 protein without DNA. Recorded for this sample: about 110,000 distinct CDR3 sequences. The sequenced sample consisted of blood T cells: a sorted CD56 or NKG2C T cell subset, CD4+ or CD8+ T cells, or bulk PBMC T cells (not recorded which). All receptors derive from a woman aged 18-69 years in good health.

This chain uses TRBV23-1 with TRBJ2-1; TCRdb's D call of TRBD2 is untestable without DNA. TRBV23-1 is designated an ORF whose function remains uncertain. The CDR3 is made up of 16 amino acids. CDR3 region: CASSQSGTSGYNEQFF.

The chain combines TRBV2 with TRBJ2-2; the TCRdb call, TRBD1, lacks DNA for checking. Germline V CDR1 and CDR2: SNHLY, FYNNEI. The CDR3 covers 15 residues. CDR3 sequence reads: CASSEFQGRTGELFF.

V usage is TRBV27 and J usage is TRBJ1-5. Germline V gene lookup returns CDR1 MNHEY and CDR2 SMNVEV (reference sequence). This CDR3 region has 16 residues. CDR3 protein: CASSSEGILSNQPQHF.

The CDR3 loop is CASSGPGEQYF. V and J are TRBV9 and TRBJ2-7; the TCRdb call, TRBD1, lacks DNA for checking. Germline V lookup: CDR1 SGDLS, CDR2 YYNGEE. CDR3 size: 11 residues.

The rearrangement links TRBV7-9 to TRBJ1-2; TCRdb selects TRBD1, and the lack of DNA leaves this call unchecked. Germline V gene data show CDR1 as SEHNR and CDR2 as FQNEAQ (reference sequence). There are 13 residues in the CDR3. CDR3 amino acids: CASSLEGEIGYTF.

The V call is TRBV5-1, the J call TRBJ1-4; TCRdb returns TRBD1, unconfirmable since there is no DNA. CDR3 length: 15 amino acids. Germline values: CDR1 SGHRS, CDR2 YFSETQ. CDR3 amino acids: CASSLLGASNEKLFF.

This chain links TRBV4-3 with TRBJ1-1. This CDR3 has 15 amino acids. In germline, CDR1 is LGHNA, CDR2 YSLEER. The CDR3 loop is CASSQDFGDLTEAFF.